One sample yielded the 10 T cell receptor beta chains listed below, sequenced in a study of cytomegalovirus exposure and HLA in healthy donors. The method was immunoSEQ multiplex PCR; TCRdb's version includes in-frame clones alone and lacks a portion of them. The sample includes approximately 300,000 clones, 75% to 90% of them seen just once. Material: PBMCs. The origin of the receptors is a woman in her late teens or twenties in good health and CMV-seronegative.

This clone was observed a single time. This chain links TRBV5-1 with TRBJ2-2; D gene uncertain. Per the germline V gene, CDR1 is SGHRS and CDR2 is YFSETQ. The CDR3 covers 14 residues. The V and J ends lost 0 bases and 5 bases respectively, with 8 bases between them. This chain's CDR3 is CASSLEYGTGELFF. CDR3 in DNA: TGCGCCAGCAGCTTGGAGTACGGGACCGGGGAGCTGTTTTTT.

Of note for this clone: A single base separates this from a much larger clone, so it may be a read error. The rearrangement joins TRBV5-6 to TRBJ2-3, with D unresolved. This CDR3 has 11 residues. Deletions cut 6 bases from V and 2 bases from J, with 4 bases between. Germline CDR1 and CDR2: SGHDT and YYEEEE. The CDR3 spells CASTNTDTQYF. The CDR3 bases are TGTGCCAGCACCAACACAGATACGCAGTATTTT.

The chain employs TRBV9 and TRBJ2-1; 12 nucleotides align to TRBD2. CDR1 SGDLS and CDR2 YYNGEE come from the germline V gene. The CDR3 is 18 residues long. V trimming: 4 bases; J trimming: 0 bases; junction bases outside the gene matches: 8. The CDR3 DNA reads as TGTGCCAGCAGCCCACCTAGCGGGAGGGCCGTCTCCTACAATGAGCAGTTCTTC. It encodes CASSPPSGRAVSYNEQFF.

The V call is TRBV29-1, the J call TRBJ2-5; D is perhaps TRBD2 (6 bases). The CDR3 has 12 residues. Looked up from germline, CDR1 is SQVTM and CDR2 is ANQGSEA. The V and J ends lost 2 bases and 5 bases respectively, with 9 bases between them. Here the CDR3 DNA reads TGCAGCGTTGAACGGGGGTTGGAGACCCAGTACTTC. This translates into CSVERGLETQYF.

This chain links TRBV5-1 with TRBJ1-3, with D possibly being TRBD1 (6 bases). Germline loops: CDR1 SGHRS, CDR2 YFSETQ. CDR3 length: 16 amino acids. The V end lost 4 bases, the J end lost 0 bases, and 14 bases lay between the germline ends. CDR3 residues: CASSNHGQSSGNTIYF. The CDR3, as DNA: TGCGCCAGCAGCAACCACGGACAGAGCTCTGGAAACACCATATATTTT.

With regard to this clone: This sample also contains other DNA sequences that code for the same CDR3. The chain combines TRBV6-1 with TRBJ2-5; TRBD1 matches at 8 bases. With 6 bases clipped from V and 2 bases from J, the junction kept 5 bases outside the gene matches. CDR1 and CDR2 (germline): MNHNS, SASEGT. The CDR3 contains 14 residues. This CDR3 reads CASSDRGGQETQYF. In DNA, the CDR3 is TGTGCCAGCAGCGACAGGGGCGGACAAGAGACCCAGTACTTC.

This clone was observed once. V gene TRBV6-5 combines with J gene TRBJ2-3; 8 bases are a match to TRBD1. From germline, CDR1 is MNHEY and CDR2 SVGAGI. V lost 4 bases and J lost 6; bases outside the gene matches: 9. This CDR3 contains 15 residues. Here the CDR3 reads CASSSTGELADTQYF. CDR3 nucleotides: TGTGCCAGCAGTTCGACAGGGGAGCTCGCGGATACGCAGTATTTT.

V and J are TRBV28 and TRBJ1-5; TRBD1 might be the D (5 bases). Between the trimmed V and J ends, which lost 8 bases and 5 bases, there was a span of 13 bases. Germline-derived CDR1 and CDR2 are MDHEN and SYDVKM. The CDR3 length is 13 residues. DNA of the CDR3: TGTGCCAGCCATAAGTCAGGGTATCAGCCCCAGCATTTT. Translated, it gives CASHKSGYQPQHF.

This clone appeared a few times. The chain employs TRBV5-1 and TRBJ2-5, with TRBD1 identical over 9 bases. This CDR3 is built from 14 residues. Losses at the gene ends were 4 bases for V and 7 bases for J; bases not matched to a gene: 8. Germline CDR1 reads SGHRS; CDR2 reads YFSETQ. DNA of the CDR3: TGCGCCAGCAGCACAAGGACAGGGGACGGGACCCAGTACTTC. Translating gives CASSTRTGDGTQYF.

The rearrangement links TRBV9 to TRBJ2-1, with D possibly being TRBD2 (5 bases). Germline CDR1 SGDLS, CDR2 YYNGEE. V was trimmed by 0 bases and J by 8 bases, leaving 9 bases between them. CDR3 size: 13 residues. In DNA form, the CDR3 reads TGTGCCAGCAGCGTAGGGTTGGGAGATGAGCAGTTCTTC. This codes for CASSVGLGDEQFF.